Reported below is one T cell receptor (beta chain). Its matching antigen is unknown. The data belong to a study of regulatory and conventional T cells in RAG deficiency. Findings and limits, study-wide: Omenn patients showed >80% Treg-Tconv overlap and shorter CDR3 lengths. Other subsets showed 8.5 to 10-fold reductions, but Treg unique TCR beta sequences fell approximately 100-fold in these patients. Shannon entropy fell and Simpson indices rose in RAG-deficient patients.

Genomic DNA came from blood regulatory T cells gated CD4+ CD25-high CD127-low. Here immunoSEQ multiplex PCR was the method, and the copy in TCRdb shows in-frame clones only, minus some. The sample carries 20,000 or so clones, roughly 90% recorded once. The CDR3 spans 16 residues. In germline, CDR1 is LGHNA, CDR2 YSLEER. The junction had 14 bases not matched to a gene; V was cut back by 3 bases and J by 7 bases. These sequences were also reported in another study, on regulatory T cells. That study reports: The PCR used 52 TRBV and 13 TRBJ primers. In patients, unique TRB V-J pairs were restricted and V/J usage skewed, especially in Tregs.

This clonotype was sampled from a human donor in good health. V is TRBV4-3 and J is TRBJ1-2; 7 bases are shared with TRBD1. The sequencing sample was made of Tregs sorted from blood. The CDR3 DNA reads TGCGCCAGCAGCCAGGCCGGGGGACAGACTGCTTTTGGCTACACCTTC. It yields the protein CASSQAGGQTAFGYTF.